The 27 T cell receptor beta chains given below trace back to one sample, sequenced in a study of blood T cell repertoires in COVID-19. Repertoires were generated with immunoSEQ multiplex PCR, while TCRdb's copy carries only in-frame clones and drops some. Of about 56,000 clones listed, approximately 92% are singletons. The sample was peripheral blood. These receptors were collected from a woman in her fifties or sixties with COVID-19, enrolled during active disease.

The chain carries TRBV3-1 (or the pseudogene TRBV3-2) and TRBJ1-1; D unresolved. Trimming took off 2 bases at V and 2 bases at J, with 9 bases between the two ends. CDR1 and CDR2 from the germline V gene are LGHDT and YNNKEL (reference sequence). The CDR3 consists of 14 residues. CDR3 sequence (DNA): TGTGCCAGCAGCCAAATGGCGGGAAACACTGAAGCTTTCTTT. It translates to CASSQMAGNTEAFF.

The J gene is TRBJ2-2, the V gene TRBV6-2 or TRBV6-3, with TRBD2 as a possible D gene (5 bases). Trimming removed 2 bases at V and 3 bases at J, with 10 bases between. Looked up from germline, CDR1 is MNHEY and CDR2 is SVGEGT. This CDR3 is built from 15 residues. CDR3 in amino acids: CASSYSGAYTGELFF. The CDR3 DNA reads as TGTGCCAGCAGTTACAGCGGAGCGTACACCGGGGAGCTGTTTTTT.

This CDR3 reads CASSNDFFAPYF. The CDR3 DNA follows: TGTGCCAGCAGTAACGACTTTTTCGCCCCGTACTTC. J is TRBJ2-5 and V is TRBV28; D is unclear. The germline CDR1 and CDR2 sequences are MDHEN and SYDVKM. V lost 5 bases, J lost 13 bases, and 17 bases lay in between. This CDR3 has 12 amino acids.

The chain recombines TRBV4-1 with TRBJ2-7, with D possibly matching TRBD1 (6 bases). Germline V gene data show CDR1 as MGHRA and CDR2 as YSYEKL. The CDR3 length is 13 residues. Trimming took off 5 bases at V and 3 bases at J, with 11 bases between the two ends. CDR3 sequence: CASSNLQGYEQYF. CDR3 nucleotides: TGCGCCAGCAGCAACTTACAGGGCTACGAGCAGTACTTC.

V is TRBV6-5 and J is TRBJ1-2; 8 bases map to TRBD1. Germline CDR1 reads MNHEY; CDR2 reads SVGAGI. Germline trimming cut 0 bases from V and 5 bases from J; bases unmatched to any gene: 5. The CDR3 extends over 15 amino acids. CDR3 amino acids: CASSYSANRGYGYTF. The CDR3 DNA reads TGTGCCAGCAGTTACTCCGCCAACAGGGGGTATGGCTACACCTTC.

The chain employs TRBV2 and TRBJ2-5, with 8 bases lining up with TRBD2. CDR1 is SNHLY and CDR2 is FYNNEI in the germline V gene. The CDR3 is made up of 15 amino acids. After removal of 4 bases from V and 4 bases from J, the junction contained 8 bases not matched to a gene. CDR3 in DNA: TGTGCCAGCAGTGGGGAGACTAGCGTGTCAGAGACCCAGTACTTC. Protein: CASSGETSVSETQYF.

The chain uses TRBV4-1 and TRBJ2-3, with TRBD2 matching over 11 bases. The J segment lost 3 bases and the V segment lost 2 bases, leaving 7 bases of the junction unmatched. Germline CDR1 MGHRA, CDR2 YSYEKL. CDR3 length: 17 amino acids. The CDR3 protein is CASSQIIAGGMTDTQYF. DNA of the CDR3: TGCGCCAGCAGCCAAATTATAGCGGGGGGGATGACAGATACGCAGTATTTT.

V usage is TRBV7-2 and J usage is TRBJ1-1; a weak D match, TRBD1 (5 bases). Per the germline V gene, CDR1 is SGHTA and CDR2 is FQGNSA. V was pared by 6 bases and J by 2 bases, with 10 bases between. The CDR3 is 13 amino acids. CDR3 amino acids: CASSRQINTEAFF. The CDR3 DNA follows: TGTGCCAGCAGTAGACAGATTAACACTGAAGCTTTCTTT.

V is TRBV2 and J is TRBJ1-1; 8 nucleotides line up with TRBD1. V was clipped by 10 bases and J by 6 bases; unmatched bases: 10. The V gene's germline CDR1 is SNHLY and CDR2 FYNNEI. The CDR3 consists of 13 residues. The DNA for the CDR3 is TGTGCCAACCCTCTTGACAGGGGTGCTGAAGCTTTCTTT. Translation: CANPLDRGAEAFF.

The chain recombines TRBV9 with TRBJ1-1; the match to TRBD1 covers 8 bases. Germline V CDR1 and CDR2: SGDLS, YYNGEE. The trim removed 4 bases at V and 0 bases at J, leaving 14 bases unmatched. This CDR3 region has 18 residues. The CDR3 region is CASSSRPGQGAMNTEAFF. CDR3 coding DNA: TGTGCCAGCAGCTCACGCCCGGGGCAGGGGGCCATGAACACTGAAGCTTTCTTT.

V usage is TRBV10-3 and J usage is TRBJ2-1; D not resolved. Germline V gives CDR1 ENHRY, CDR2 SYGVKD. The CDR3 spans 14 residues. V gave up 7 bases and J gave up 0 bases, with 10 bases separating them. This CDR3 is CAIKAAVSYNEQFF. The CDR3 bases are TGTGCCATCAAGGCGGCAGTCTCCTACAATGAGCAGTTCTTC.

This sequence joins TRBV9 and TRBJ2-1; D is undetermined. The V and J ends lost 0 bases and 10 bases respectively, with 17 bases between them. Germline V gene lookup returns CDR1 SGDLS and CDR2 YYNGEE. The CDR3 is 15 residues long. CDR3 nucleotides: TGTGCCAGCAGCGTAGCTGCCCAGGTTCCCGGCGAGCAGTTCTTC. Residues: CASSVAAQVPGEQFF.

The gene calls are TRBV12-3 or TRBV12-4 and TRBJ2-7; D might be TRBD2 (6 bases). V shed 3 bases and J shed 4 bases, with 7 bases lying between them. This CDR3 has 12 amino acids. CDR3 DNA sequence: TGTGCCAGCAGTTTTGGGGGGTACGAGCAGTACTTC. The encoded protein is CASSFGGYEQYF.

The V gene is TRBV11-3, the J gene TRBJ2-1; D is possibly TRBD1 (6 bases). In germline, CDR1 is SGHNT, CDR2 YENEEA. The V end was cut by 4 bases, the J end by 3 bases, with 19 bases between. This CDR3 is built from 17 residues. CDR3 sequence reads: CASSYDRTQGIYNEQFF. In DNA, the CDR3 is TGTGCCAGCAGCTACGACAGGACTCAAGGTATCTACAATGAGCAGTTCTTC.

This clone was seen a handful of times. The DNA of the CDR3 is TGTGCCAGCAGCCCTAGCGGGGCGAGACAAGAGACCCAGTACTTC. This gives the protein CASSPSGARQETQYF. The chain employs TRBV3-1 (or the pseudogene TRBV3-2) and TRBJ2-5, with 9 bases matching TRBD2. Germline CDR1 is LGHDT and CDR2 is YNNKEL (reference sequence). The CDR3 contains 15 residues. After removal of 4 bases from V and 2 bases from J, the junction contained 5 bases not matched to a gene.

This sequence joins TRBV28 and TRBJ2-7; TRBD1 is a possible D gene (6 bases). This CDR3 is 14 amino acids long. V gave up 1 base and J gave up 3 bases, with 10 bases separating them. Germline V gene lookup returns CDR1 MDHEN and CDR2 SYDVKM. The DNA of the CDR3 is TGTGCCAGCAGTTTATTTGGGACACTCTACGAGCAGTACTTC. As protein: CASSLFGTLYEQYF. Full variable domain (outside the CDR3, taken from reference TRBV28 and TRBJ2-7): DVKVTQSSRYLVKRTGEKVFLECVQDMDHENMFWYRQDPGLGLRLIYFSYDVKMKEKGDIPEGYSVSREKKERFSLILESASTNQTSMYLCASSLFGTLYEQYFGPGTRLTVT.

The J gene is TRBJ1-6, the V gene TRBV18; D is perhaps TRBD1 (6 bases). The CDR3 has 13 amino acids. The germline V gene has CDR1 KGHSH and CDR2 LQKENI. V gave up 3 bases and J gave up 10 bases, with 10 bases separating them. CDR3 DNA: TGTGCCAGCTCACCTGCAGGGGACTCACCCCTCCACTTT. Protein product: CASSPAGDSPLHF.

This chain uses TRBV6-5 with TRBJ2-2; 8 positions agree with TRBD2. This CDR3 has 15 residues. Germline CDR1 MNHEY, CDR2 SVGAGI. V trimming: 6 bases; J trimming: 4 bases; junction bases outside the gene matches: 7. CDR3 sequence: CASSILLAGTGELFF. In nucleotides, the CDR3 is TGTGCCAGCAGCATTCTTCTAGCGGGCACCGGGGAGCTGTTTTTT.

This clone was seen only once. CDR3 loop: CASSFSGQEAFF. Written as DNA, the CDR3 is TGTGCCAGCAGCTTTTCGGGACAGGAAGCTTTCTTT. J is TRBJ1-1 and V is TRBV7-9; 7 bases agree with TRBD1. Trimming removed 3 bases from V and 8 bases from J; junction bases left unmatched: 3. Germline V gene data show CDR1 as SEHNR and CDR2 as FQNEAQ (reference sequence). This CDR3 spans 12 amino acids.

This sequence joins TRBV6-2 or TRBV6-3 and TRBJ1-4, with D possibly TRBD1 on 5 matching bases. Germline V gene sequence: CDR1 MNHEY, CDR2 SVGEGT. The CDR3 is made up of 14 amino acids. The V end lost 5 bases, the J end lost 2 bases, and 9 bases lay between the germline ends. Here the CDR3 DNA reads TGTGCCAGCAGTCCCGGGACTACTAATGAAAAACTGTTTTTT. It specifies CASSPGTTNEKLFF.

The chain links TRBV6-1 to TRBJ1-1, with D perhaps matching TRBD1 (6 bases). The CDR3 covers 17 residues. The germline CDR1 and CDR2 sequences are MNHNS and SASEGT. With 4 bases removed from V and 1 base from J, the gap between germline ends came to 19 bases. CDR3 in amino acids: CASSATDSPSWNTEAFF. DNA of the CDR3: TGTGCCAGCAGTGCCACGGACAGCCCATCTTGGAACACTGAAGCTTTCTTT.

The chain couples TRBV6-2 or TRBV6-3 to TRBJ1-1, with a tentative D call TRBD1 (6 bases). The CDR3 spans 15 residues. The ends were cut back, 2 bases at V and 4 bases at J, with 14 bases in the middle. Germline V gene sequence: CDR1 MNHEY, CDR2 SVGEGT. CDR3 sequence: CASSYLRQVVTEAFF. CDR3 DNA sequence: TGTGCCAGCAGTTACCTCCGACAGGTCGTCACTGAAGCTTTCTTT.

V is TRBV29-1 and J is TRBJ2-2, with 10 nucleotides matching TRBD2. CDR1 and CDR2 from the germline V gene are SQVTM and ANQGSEA. The ends lost 8 bases at V and 5 bases at J; junction bases unmatched: 8. The CDR3 covers 14 residues. The CDR3 DNA reads as TGCAGCACTAGTGGGACTAGCGATACCGGGGAGCTGTTTTTT. Its protein is CSTSGTSDTGELFF.

This rearrangement joins TRBV7-2 to TRBJ1-1; a weak D match, TRBD1 (5 bases). The V end lost 6 bases, the J end lost 4 bases, and 12 bases lay between the germline ends. This CDR3 region has 13 residues. Germline CDR1 SGHTA, CDR2 FQGNSA. This CDR3 reads CASRPGWSTEAFF. In DNA, the CDR3 is TGTGCCAGCAGACCAGGGTGGAGCACTGAAGCTTTCTTT.

This chain uses TRBV11-2 with TRBJ2-7; D perhaps matches TRBD2 (6 bases). V was clipped by 3 bases and J by 2 bases, with 11 bases between them. CDR1 and CDR2 from the germline V gene are SGHAT and FQNNGV. The CDR3 covers 14 residues. The CDR3 DNA follows: TGTGCCAGCAGCTTCCGGGACTCTACCTACGAGCAGTACTTC. It encodes CASSFRDSTYEQYF. Drawing the rest from reference TRBV11-2 and TRBJ2-7, the complete variable domain is EAGVAQSPRYKIIEKRQSVAFWCNPISGHATLYWYQQILGQGPKLLIQFQNNGVVDDSQLPKDRFSAERLKGVDSTLKIQPAKLEDSAVYLCASSFRDSTYEQYFGPGTRLTVT.

This chain joins TRBV10-1 and TRBJ2-3; 8 bases align to TRBD2. Germline V gene lookup returns CDR1 WNHNN and CDR2 SYGVQD (reference sequence). The V and J ends lost 2 bases and 0 bases, in that order; junction bases with no gene match: 7. The CDR3 is made up of 17 amino acids. This CDR3 reads CASSEGLAGLSTDTQYF. The DNA for the CDR3 is TGCGCCAGCAGTGAGGGGTTAGCGGGATTGAGCACAGATACGCAGTATTTT.

The V call is TRBV28, the J call TRBJ2-7; 8 nucleotides line up with TRBD2. CDR1 is MDHEN, CDR2 SYDVKM, per germline. This CDR3 has 15 residues. V trimming: 4 bases; J trimming: 4 bases; junction bases outside the gene matches: 9. The CDR3 here is CASSSSAGVYYEQYF. The CDR3 DNA is TGTGCCAGCAGTTCATCAGCGGGAGTGTATTACGAGCAGTACTTC.